Reported below is one T cell receptor beta chain. This sample stems from a study of cytomegalovirus exposure and HLA in healthy donors. In germline, CDR1 is SGHRS, CDR2 YFSETQ. The CDR3 length is 16 residues. Unmatched junction bases numbered 7, after V lost 4 bases and J lost 4 bases. PCR used 60 Vbeta primers and 13 Jbeta primers. The data were produced by immunoSEQ multiplex PCR, yet TCRdb's version contains in-frame clones alone and is incomplete. This sample carries some 180,000 clones, approximately 80% of them seen once, and the ten largest clones take less than 1.5%. This chain links TRBV5-1 with TRBJ2-1, with 11 bases aligning to TRBD2. The clonotype comes from a girl aged 10 to 17 in good health and CMV-seropositive. Sequences were obtained from PBMCs. CDR3: CASSTTSGRKYNEQFF. The CDR3 DNA sequence: TGCGCCAGCAGCACCACTAGCGGGAGAAAGTACAATGAGCAGTTCTTC.